These 7 T cell receptor beta chains were all obtained from the same sample, sequenced in a study of T cell responses to AZD1222 COVID-19 vaccine. Sequencing was performed with immunoSEQ multiplex PCR; in TCRdb, only in-frame clones are kept and a portion is missing. This table holds approximately 88,000 clones, approximately 90% found once. Sequencing was performed on peripheral blood, taken 28 days after the second AZD1222 dose. The receptors originated from an adult who received the AZD1222 COVID-19 vaccine.

This rearrangement joins TRBV13 to TRBJ1-1, with TRBD1 identical over 9 bases. Trimming at V came to 4 bases and at J to 3 bases, leaving 6 bases not matched to a gene. The germline gives CDR1 PRHDT, CDR2 FYEKMQ (reference sequence). This CDR3 spans 15 amino acids. The CDR3 DNA is TGTGCCAGCAGCTCTTACAGGGGGCGAGACACTGAAGCTTTCTTT. This sequence encodes CASSSYRGRDTEAFF. The full variable domain, its missing parts supplied by reference TRBV13 and TRBJ1-1, is AAGVIQSPRHLIKEKRETATLKCYPIPRHDTVYWYQQGPGQDPQFLISFYEKMQSDKGSIPDRFSAQQFSDYHSELNMSSLELGDSALYFCASSSYRGRDTEAFFGQGTRLTVV.

This chain joins TRBV9 and TRBJ2-5; 7 positions match TRBD1. Losses at the gene ends were 2 bases for V and 1 base for J; bases not matched to a gene: 8. Germline-derived CDR1 and CDR2 are SGDLS and YYNGEE. The CDR3 sequence is 16 residues long. Here the CDR3 reads CASSVAGTEFQETQYF. CDR3 DNA sequence: TGTGCCAGCAGCGTTGCCGGGACAGAGTTCCAAGAGACCCAGTACTTC.

The V gene is TRBV15, the J gene TRBJ1-5; TRBD1 agrees at 7 bases. Per germline, CDR1 LNHNV and CDR2 YYDKDF (reference sequence). V shed 3 bases, J shed 5 bases, and the junction held 7 bases outside the gene matches. This CDR3 is 15 amino acids long. For the CDR3, the DNA is TGTGCCACCAGCAGCGACAGGGCGTGGGATCAGCCCCAGCATTTT. It translates to CATSSDRAWDQPQHF.

In DNA, the CDR3 is TGTGCCTCCGGGGGGGGGACTGAAGCTTTCTTT. Its translation: CASGGGTEAFF. This rearrangement joins TRBV5-4 to TRBJ1-1; D might be TRBD1 (5 bases). Germline lookup yields CDR1 SGHNT and CDR2 YYREEE (reference sequence). There are 11 residues in the CDR3. V was clipped by 10 bases and J by 5 bases, with 12 bases between them.

The CDR3 sequence is CASSPSSQNTEAFF. Written as DNA, the CDR3 is TGTGCCAGCTCACCTAGCTCTCAGAACACTGAAGCTTTCTTT. The V call is TRBV18, the J call TRBJ1-1, with D hard to call. V was shortened by 3 bases and J by 1 base, with 9 bases between the two germline ends. This CDR3 region has 14 residues. Germline V gene data show CDR1 as KGHSH and CDR2 as LQKENI.

The V call is TRBV6-5, the J call TRBJ1-4; D is unclear. This CDR3 is 15 amino acids long. Trimming took 5 bases from V and 7 from J, leaving 17 bases between them. In germline, CDR1 is MNHEY, CDR2 SVGAGI. The CDR3 region is CASSQYAGAGEKLFF. CDR3 DNA: TGTGCCAGCAGTCAATACGCGGGCGCGGGTGAAAAACTGTTTTTT.

This chain links TRBV11-2 with TRBJ2-7, with D possibly being TRBD2 (5 bases). Germline CDR1 reads SGHAT; CDR2 reads FQNNGV. V lost 4 bases and J lost 1, with 11 bases in between. The CDR3 totals 14 residues. The CDR3 spells CASSSMGESYEQYF. The CDR3 DNA sequence: TGTGCCAGCAGCTCAATGGGAGAGTCCTACGAGCAGTACTTC.